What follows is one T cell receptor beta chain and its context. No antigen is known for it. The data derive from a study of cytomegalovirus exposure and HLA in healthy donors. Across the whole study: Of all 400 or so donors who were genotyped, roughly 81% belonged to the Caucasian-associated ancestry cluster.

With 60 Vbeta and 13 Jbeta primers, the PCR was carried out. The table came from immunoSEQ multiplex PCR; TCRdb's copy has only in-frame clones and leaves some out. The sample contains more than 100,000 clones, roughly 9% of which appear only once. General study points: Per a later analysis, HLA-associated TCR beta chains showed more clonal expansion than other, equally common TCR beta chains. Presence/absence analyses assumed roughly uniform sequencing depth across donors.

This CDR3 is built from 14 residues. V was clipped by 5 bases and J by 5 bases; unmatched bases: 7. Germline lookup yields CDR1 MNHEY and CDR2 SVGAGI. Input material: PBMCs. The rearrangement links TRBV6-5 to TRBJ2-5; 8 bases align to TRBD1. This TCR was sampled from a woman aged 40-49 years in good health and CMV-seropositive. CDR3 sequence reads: CASSVDRGRETQYF. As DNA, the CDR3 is TGTGCCAGCAGTGTTGACAGGGGACGCGAGACCCAGTACTTC.